These 24 T cell receptor beta chains originate from one sample sequenced in a study of T cell responses to AZD1222 COVID-19 vaccine. The table came from immunoSEQ multiplex PCR; TCRdb's copy has only in-frame clones and leaves some out. This sample has tens of thousands of clones, with under 95% found just once. The specimen comprised peripheral blood, sampled on day 0 of MenACWY control vaccination. The origin of the receptors is an adult in good health.

The chain employs TRBV18 and TRBJ2-7; perhaps TRBD2 as D (5 bases). Germline-derived CDR1 and CDR2 are KGHSH and LQKENI. The germline V and J ends were trimmed by 0 bases and 3 bases, with 9 bases remaining between them. The CDR3 runs 14 residues. The CDR3 protein is CASSPPSGNYEQYF. CDR3 DNA: TGTGCCAGCTCACCACCTTCCGGGAACTACGAGCAGTACTTC.

Here the CDR3 DNA reads TGTGCCAGCAGCCGAACCGGGGGTCCGGACTATGGCTACACCTTC. Translated: CASSRTGGPDYGYTF. The V gene is TRBV7-8, the J gene TRBJ1-2; a weak D match, TRBD1 (5 bases). Trimming removed 5 bases at V and 3 bases at J, with 16 bases between. The CDR3 is made up of 15 amino acids. Germline CDR1 reads SGHVS; CDR2 reads FQNEAQ.

This clone was counted once. The genes are TRBV9 and TRBJ2-7; 9 bases map to TRBD1. Germline CDR1 is SGDLS and CDR2 is YYNGEE. CDR3 size: 14 residues. V trimming: 0 bases; J trimming: 9 bases; junction bases outside the gene matches: 7. CDR3 sequence: CASSVGTGDLGQYF. Written as DNA, the CDR3 is TGTGCCAGCAGCGTAGGGACAGGGGACCTTGGGCAGTACTTC.

This clone came up a few times. This chain uses TRBV6-6 with TRBJ2-5; no firm D call. The germline V and J ends were trimmed by 5 bases and 2 bases, with 12 bases remaining between them. This CDR3 has 14 residues. Germline lookup yields CDR1 MNHNY and CDR2 SVGAGI (reference sequence). Here the CDR3 DNA reads TGTGCCAGCAGTACACTACAGAATCAAGAGACCCAGTACTTC. This gives the protein CASSTLQNQETQYF.

The chain links TRBV2 to TRBJ2-1, with 8 bases lining up with TRBD1. After removal of 4 bases from V and 7 bases from J, the junction contained 9 bases not matched to a gene. CDR1 and CDR2 from the germline V gene are SNHLY and FYNNEI. The CDR3 loop spans 15 amino acids. The CDR3 loop is CASSAGQGPVNEQFF. CDR3 nucleotides: TGTGCCAGCAGTGCCGGACAGGGACCGGTGAATGAGCAGTTCTTC.

The chain is built from TRBV5-1 and TRBJ2-7; TRBD1 might be the D (7 bases). V was clipped by 0 bases and J by 4 bases, with 11 bases between them. CDR3 length: 14 amino acids. Germline lookup yields CDR1 SGHRS and CDR2 YFSETQ. As DNA, the CDR3 is TGCGCCAGCAGCTTGGGACAGGGAGGTTACGAGCAGTACTTC. Its protein is CASSLGQGGYEQYF.

This clone has more than one count but fewer than ten. V gene TRBV28 combines with J gene TRBJ2-2; D remains unclear. The V end lost 5 bases, the J end lost 4 bases, and 8 bases lay between the germline ends. Germline V gene data show CDR1 as MDHEN and CDR2 as SYDVKM. The CDR3 has 13 amino acids. The CDR3 region is CASSLHTTGELFF. CDR3 DNA sequence: TGTGCCAGCAGTCTGCATACCACCGGGGAGCTGTTTTTT.

This sequence joins TRBV29-1 and TRBJ1-1; D ambiguous. Germline lookup yields CDR1 SQVTM and CDR2 ANQGSEA. The CDR3 contains 14 residues. Trimming took off 4 bases at V and 6 bases at J, with 18 bases between the two ends. In DNA form, the CDR3 reads TGCAGCGTTGCTGGGCCTCCGGGTGGGCCTGAAGCTTTCTTT. Its protein product is CSVAGPPGGPEAFF.

This chain joins TRBV12-3 or TRBV12-4 and TRBJ1-1; D is unresolved. Trimming shortened V by 2 bases and J by 5 bases, and 9 bases separated the two germline ends. The CDR3 loop spans 13 amino acids. The CDR3 nucleotides are TGTGCCAGCAGTTTACTACGGGAAACTGAAGCTTTCTTT. Residues: CASSLLRETEAFF.

In its sample, this clone was seen a few times. This chain links TRBV6-5 with TRBJ2-5, with 7 bases lining up with TRBD1. Germline trimming cut 5 bases from V and 0 bases from J; bases unmatched to any gene: 3. Germline V lookup: CDR1 MNHEY, CDR2 SVGAGI. The CDR3 contains 14 residues. As DNA, the CDR3 is TGTGCCAGCAGTACCGGGACAGACCAAGAGACCCAGTACTTC. It encodes CASSTGTDQETQYF.

The rearrangement links TRBV19 to TRBJ2-7; 8 bases map to TRBD2. From germline, CDR1 is LNHDA and CDR2 SQIVND (reference sequence). V dropped 0 bases and J dropped 3; count of bases not matched to a gene: 4. The CDR3 is made up of 15 amino acids. The CDR3 region is CASSIEGTSIYEQYF. As DNA, the CDR3 is TGTGCCAGTAGTATAGAAGGGACTAGTATCTACGAGCAGTACTTC.

The V gene is TRBV5-1, the J gene TRBJ2-7, with a weak D call TRBD1 (6 bases). The CDR3 sequence is 14 residues long. V lost 3 bases to trimming and J lost 6 bases, with 16 bases between them. Germline assignment: CDR1 SGHRS and CDR2 YFSETQ. The DNA of the CDR3 is TGCGCCAGCAGCTCGGCCGGACAGCAGGGCGAGCAGTACTTC. It encodes CASSSAGQQGEQYF.

The V gene is TRBV5-1, the J gene TRBJ1-2, with 8 bases that match TRBD1. Germline-derived CDR1 and CDR2 are SGHRS and YFSETQ. Unmatched junction bases numbered 9, after V lost 4 bases and J lost 4 bases. This CDR3 contains 15 residues. CDR3 nucleotide sequence: TGCGCCAGCAGCGAGGACAGGGTTCAGGGCTATGGCTACACCTTC. This sequence encodes CASSEDRVQGYGYTF.

The J gene is TRBJ2-1, the V gene TRBV7-6; D might be TRBD1 (5 bases). CDR1 is SGHVS, CDR2 FNYEAQ, per germline. Trimming removed 1 base at V and 5 bases at J, with 12 bases between. The CDR3 consists of 15 residues. Here the CDR3 reads CASSLGSGSHNEQFF. CDR3 DNA: TGTGCCAGCAGCTTAGGGTCAGGGTCTCACAATGAGCAGTTCTTC.

The chain links TRBV24-1 to TRBJ1-4; TRBD1 is a possible D gene (5 bases). CDR1 is KGHDR and CDR2 is SFDVKD in the germline V gene. The CDR3 is 13 amino acids. V lost 4 bases to trimming and J lost 7 bases, with 9 bases between them. As DNA, the CDR3 is TGTGCCACCAGTGAGGCAGGGATTGAAAAACTGTTTTTT. This codes for CATSEAGIEKLFF.

The rearrangement links TRBV3-1 (or the pseudogene TRBV3-2) to TRBJ1-6; 7 bases agree with TRBD1. Germline trimming cut 1 base from V and 7 bases from J; bases unmatched to any gene: 1. CDR1 is LGHDT, CDR2 YNNKEL, per germline (reference sequence). This CDR3 has 14 residues. CDR3 residues: CASSQGDRNSPLHF. As DNA, the CDR3 is TGTGCCAGCAGCCAAGGGGACAGAAATTCACCCCTCCACTTT.

This rearrangement joins TRBV4-1 to TRBJ1-1; no firm D call. V was clipped by 4 bases and J by 1 base, with 10 bases between them. The CDR3 contains 14 residues. Germline values: CDR1 MGHRA, CDR2 YSYEKL. The CDR3 bases are TGCGCCAGCAGCCGAGAAGCCCCGAACACTGAAGCTTTCTTT. Translating gives CASSREAPNTEAFF.

The chain carries TRBV27 and TRBJ2-7, with a tentative D call TRBD2 (6 bases). Germline V gives CDR1 MNHEY, CDR2 SMNVEV (reference sequence). V was pared by 1 base and J by 1 base, with 11 bases between. There are 15 residues in the CDR3. CDR3 sequence reads: CASSLFGGPSYEQYF. In DNA form, the CDR3 reads TGTGCCAGCAGTTTATTCGGAGGGCCATCCTACGAGCAGTACTTC.

The V call is TRBV3-1 (or the pseudogene TRBV3-2), the J call TRBJ2-5; unclear D gene. With 3 bases removed from V and 4 bases from J, the gap between germline ends came to 9 bases. CDR1 LGHDT and CDR2 YNNKEL come from the germline V gene (reference sequence). The CDR3 consists of 13 residues. The CDR3 spells CASSQVRRETQYF. CDR3 DNA sequence: TGTGCCAGCAGCCAGGTTCGACGAGAGACCCAGTACTTC.

V gene TRBV19 combines with J gene TRBJ1-6; 7 nucleotides align to TRBD1. This CDR3 has 16 amino acids. Trimming at V came to 4 bases and at J to 6 bases, leaving 9 bases not matched to a gene. Germline lookup yields CDR1 LNHDA and CDR2 SQIVND (reference sequence). The CDR3: CASSTTGVARNSPLHF. CDR3 sequence (DNA): TGTGCCAGTAGTACAACAGGGGTGGCGCGTAATTCACCCCTCCACTTT.

V gene TRBV10-3 combines with J gene TRBJ1-5; 7 positions agree with TRBD1. The trim removed 2 bases at V and 1 base at J, leaving 2 bases unmatched. This CDR3 is 15 amino acids long. Per germline, CDR1 ENHRY and CDR2 SYGVKD. CDR3 bases: TGTGCCATCAGTGAGGAGGGGGCCAGCAATCAGCCCCAGCATTTT. Translated: CAISEEGASNQPQHF.

The V call is TRBV28, the J call TRBJ1-3; unclear D gene. The CDR3 covers 10 residues. Trimming stripped 7 bases from V and 2 bases from J, with 0 bases between. Looked up from germline, CDR1 is MDHEN and CDR2 is SYDVKM. DNA of the CDR3: TGTGCCAGCACTGGAAACACCATATATTTT. Protein product: CASTGNTIYF. The whole variable domain, filled in from reference TRBV28 and TRBJ1-3, reads DVKVTQSSRYLVKRTGEKVFLECVQDMDHENMFWYRQDPGLGLRLIYFSYDVKMKEKGDIPEGYSVSREKKERFSLILESASTNQTSMYLCASTGNTIYFGEGSWLTVV.

This rearrangement joins TRBV7-9 to TRBJ1-1, with D maybe TRBD1 (6 bases). The CDR3 extends over 15 amino acids. Germline assignment: CDR1 SEHNR and CDR2 FQNEAQ (reference sequence). Trimming left V 5 bases short and J 1 base short, with 14 bases between. Here the CDR3 DNA reads TGTGCCAGCAGCCAAAGGGGACATACGAACACTGAAGCTTTCTTT. Translated, it gives CASSQRGHTNTEAFF.

The chain carries TRBV28 and TRBJ1-3; TRBD1 aligns across 8 bases. Trimming took 6 bases from V and 7 from J; bases not matched to a gene: 8. This CDR3 has 14 residues. Germline V gives CDR1 MDHEN, CDR2 SYDVKM. In DNA form, the CDR3 reads TGTGCCAGCAGGTCCGGACAGGGTCTCAACACCATATATTTT. Its protein is CASRSGQGLNTIYF.